This T cell receptor (beta chain) appears in the sequencing data of a study of sequential checkpoint blockade in melanoma. Study-level background: Randomization was 1:1 between first-line nivolumab→ipilimumab and ipilimumab→nivolumab. Both treatment sequences were followed by maintenance nivolumab.

V lost 5 bases and J 1 base, leaving 8 bases between the germline ends. Germline values: CDR1 MNHEY, CDR2 SVGAGI. The CDR3 sequence is 13 residues long. Assay: immunoSEQ multiplex PCR; the TCRdb copy retains only in-frame clones and omits some. Of 25,000 to 35,000 clones listed, roughly four fifths are singletons. As to treatment: randomized to nivolumab then ipilimumab (arm A) or the reverse (arm B). DNA-damaging chemotherapy had not been given to any patient beforehand. Sorted cells were live CD3+CD8+, lacking CD19 and CD56, from PBMCs. Sequenced here: CD8+ T cells sorted from blood (inferred from file names), sampled from a patient given nivolumab and ipilimumab in sequence. The sequence was collected from a human donor with melanoma. The genes are TRBV6-5 and TRBJ1-1; the D is unclear. The CDR3 DNA reads TGTGCCAGCAGTCTTTCGTCGAACACTGAAGCTTTCTTT. It yields the protein CASSLSSNTEAFF.